Each of the 21 T cell receptor beta chains below was sequenced from the same sample in a study of blood T cells in healthy people across ages. The use of a sample-barcoded 5' primer and a J-beta primer mix characterized a second PCR of about 6 to 12 cycles. TCRdb independently ran MiXCR on the 5' RACE reads; one entry per CDR3 protein. The profile shows 600,000 to 650,000 distinct CDR3 sequences, 58% of them singletons. Material for sequencing was blood. These receptors came from a man aged 55 to 69 in good health.

V usage is TRBV5-5 and J usage is TRBJ2-7; D not resolved. Trimming removed 4 bases from V and 3 bases from J, with 14 bases in between. CDR1 is SGHKS, CDR2 YYEKEE, per germline (reference sequence). The length of the CDR3 is 14 residues. CDR3 coding DNA: TGTGCCAGCAGCCCACCAGGCGGCCACTACGAGCAGTACTTC. The encoded protein is CASSPPGGHYEQYF.

The chain links TRBV29-1 to TRBJ2-2; 8 positions match TRBD2. The germline CDR1 and CDR2 sequences are SQVTM and ANQGSEA. The CDR3 is 15 amino acids. V lost 6 bases and J lost 5; bases outside the gene matches: 11. DNA for the CDR3: TGCAGCGTAGGCTCGGGAGGGATAAGGACCGGGGAGCTGTTTTTT. Residues: CSVGSGGIRTGELFF.

This chain links TRBV3-1 with TRBJ1-6; 9 bases map to TRBD1. Per germline, CDR1 LGHDT and CDR2 YNNKEL (reference sequence). The CDR3 extends over 16 amino acids. The junction had 4 bases not matched to a gene; V was cut back by 4 bases and J by 3 bases. CDR3 residues: CASSRTGARYNSPLHF. As DNA, the CDR3 is TGTGCCAGCAGCCGGACAGGGGCCCGCTATAATTCACCCCTCCACTTT. The full variable domain, in which reference TRBV3-1 and TRBJ1-6 provide the parts outside the CDR3, is DTAVSQTPKYLVTQMGNDKSIKCEQNLGHDTMYWYKQDSKKFLKIMFSYNNKELIINETVPNRFSPKSPDKAHLNLHINSLELGDSAVYFCASSRTGARYNSPLHFGNGTRLTVT.

The rearrangement joins TRBV5-1 to TRBJ2-5; 7 bases fit TRBD2. Germline V gene data show CDR1 as SGHRS and CDR2 as YFSETQ. CDR3 length: 15 residues. The V and J ends lost 3 bases and 0 bases, in that order; junction bases with no gene match: 5. CDR3 residues: CASSSGAGYQETQYF. DNA for the CDR3: TGCGCCAGCAGCTCCGGAGCGGGATACCAAGAGACCCAGTACTTC. Full variable domain (missing parts from reference TRBV5-1 and TRBJ2-5): KAGVTQTPRYLIKTRGQQVTLSCSPISGHRSVSWYQQTPGQGLQFLFEYFSETQRNKGNFPGRFSGRQFSNSRSEMNVSTLELGDSALYLCASSSGAGYQETQYFGPGTRLLVL.

The genes are TRBV4-2 and TRBJ2-5; a possible D gene is TRBD2 (5 bases). V was trimmed by 0 bases and J by 2 bases, leaving 7 bases between them. The germline CDR1 and CDR2 sequences are LGHNA and YNFKEQ. The CDR3 is made up of 14 amino acids. The CDR3 DNA reads as TGTGCCAGCAGCCAAGAACTAGAACAAGAGACCCAGTACTTC. Its protein is CASSQELEQETQYF.

The gene calls are TRBV20-1 and TRBJ1-2, with a tentative D call TRBD1 (5 bases). Germline V gene lookup returns CDR1 DFQATT and CDR2 SNEGSKA (reference sequence). The CDR3 runs to 10 residues. The germline V and J ends were trimmed by 3 bases and 8 bases, with 7 bases remaining between them. This CDR3 reads CSASRDGYTF. The CDR3 bases are TGCAGTGCTAGCAGGGACGGCTACACCTTC.

This clonotype has just a few counts. V is TRBV25-1 and J is TRBJ2-1; 9 bases align to TRBD1. CDR3 length equals 16 residues. V was pared by 5 bases and J by 0 bases, with 5 bases of the junction left unmatched. The V gene's germline CDR1 is MGHDK and CDR2 SYGVNS. CDR3 residues: CASSLQGASSYNEQFF. In DNA form, the CDR3 reads TGTGCCAGCAGTTTACAGGGGGCAAGCTCCTACAATGAGCAGTTCTTC.

CDR3 amino acids: CSARGPGKETQYF. The CDR3 bases are TGCAGCGCCAGAGGGCCAGGAAAAGAGACCCAGTACTTC. V usage is TRBV29-1 and J usage is TRBJ2-5, with D perhaps matching TRBD2 (5 bases). CDR1 and CDR2 (germline): SQVTM, ANQGSEA. Trimming removed 7 bases from V and 3 bases from J, with 15 bases in between. This CDR3 is built from 13 residues.

This clonotype was detected only a few times. The J gene is TRBJ2-7, the V gene TRBV20-1; 8 nucleotides agree with TRBD2. Germline V CDR1 and CDR2: DFQATT, SNEGSKA (reference sequence). This CDR3 contains 15 residues. J gave up 3 bases and V 2 bases, and 9 bases lay outside the gene matches. CDR3 in amino acids: CSARSGREGNYEQYF. Written as DNA, the CDR3 is TGCAGTGCTAGATCGGGACGGGAGGGGAACTACGAGCAGTACTTC.

The chain recombines TRBV9 with TRBJ2-2; tentatively, D is TRBD1 (5 bases). Trimming took 4 bases from V and 3 from J, leaving 16 bases between them. Germline values: CDR1 SGDLS, CDR2 YYNGEE. The length of the CDR3 is 16 residues. This CDR3 reads CASSWGLGSDTGELFF. In DNA form, the CDR3 reads TGTGCCAGCAGCTGGGGCTTGGGTAGTGACACCGGGGAGCTGTTTTTT. Full variable domain (rest looked up from reference TRBV9 and TRBJ2-2): DSGVTQTPKHLITATGQRVTLRCSPRSGDLSVYWYQQSLDQGLQFLIQYYNGEERAKGNILERFSAQQFPDLHSELNLSSLELGDSALYFCASSWGLGSDTGELFFGEGSRLTVL.

There are many counts of this clonotype. V and J are TRBV2 and TRBJ2-7; 8 nucleotides match TRBD1. Trimming took 11 bases from V and 3 from J; bases not matched to a gene: 6. The CDR3 has 12 amino acids. Germline V gives CDR1 SNHLY, CDR2 FYNNEI. CDR3 nucleotides: TGTGCCGGACAGGGTGTTAGCTACGAGCAGTACTTC. The encoded protein is CAGQGVSYEQYF.

The rearrangement uses TRBV2 and TRBJ2-3, with 8 bases aligning to TRBD2. CDR1 SNHLY and CDR2 FYNNEI come from the germline V gene. The CDR3 spans 15 residues. The V and J ends lost 3 bases and 1 base, in that order; junction bases with no gene match: 3. The CDR3 region is CASSELTSGTDTQYF. The CDR3 DNA is TGTGCCAGCAGTGAGCTGACTAGCGGCACAGATACGCAGTATTTT.

In DNA form, the CDR3 reads TGTGCCAGCAGCTCCGTAGGTGGGCCCTACGAGCAGTACTTC. The encoded protein is CASSSVGGPYEQYF. The V and J genes are TRBV7-2 and TRBJ2-7; no clear D gene. V was shortened by 4 bases and J by 2 bases, with 12 bases between the two germline ends. The V gene's germline CDR1 is SGHTA and CDR2 FQGNSA. The CDR3 contains 14 residues.

The CDR3 nucleotides are TGTGCCAGCAGCTCCACAGGGGCCAATCAGCCCCAGCATTTT. It is translated as CASSSTGANQPQHF. The gene calls are TRBV3-1 and TRBJ1-5, with TRBD1 identical over 7 bases. CDR1 is LGHDT and CDR2 is YNNKEL in the germline V gene (reference sequence). The CDR3 extends over 14 amino acids. V lost 5 bases to trimming and J lost 3 bases; unmatched junction nucleotides: 4.

A few counts support this clonotype. This sequence joins TRBV11-2 and TRBJ1-4; D is undetermined. V gave up 5 bases and J gave up 6 bases, with 10 bases separating them. The length of the CDR3 is 13 residues. The germline CDR1 and CDR2 sequences are SGHAT and FQNNGV. DNA for the CDR3: TGTGCCAGCAGCGTCGCCAGTTATGAAAAACTGTTTTTT. The encoded protein is CASSVASYEKLFF.

The chain links TRBV27 to TRBJ1-1; tentatively, D is TRBD1 (5 bases). Trimming shortened V by 3 bases and J by 6 bases, and 17 bases separated the two germline ends. Per germline, CDR1 MNHEY and CDR2 SMNVEV (reference sequence). The CDR3 covers 15 residues. The CDR3: CASSFRGAGNAEAFF. The CDR3 coding sequence is TGTGCCAGCAGTTTTAGAGGGGCCGGAAACGCTGAAGCTTTCTTT.

The chain joins TRBV7-9 to TRBJ1-2; no definite D call. Germline-derived CDR1 and CDR2 are SEHNR and FQNEAQ (reference sequence). The length of the CDR3 is 14 residues. Between the trimmed V and J ends, which lost 5 bases and 7 bases, there was a span of 17 bases. CDR3 sequence reads: CASSPSGVGGGYTF. CDR3 in DNA: TGTGCCAGCAGCCCGAGCGGGGTTGGTGGTGGCTACACCTTC.

The chain links TRBV9 to TRBJ2-5; possibly TRBD2 for D (6 bases). V lost 0 bases, J lost 2 bases, and 11 bases lay in between. The CDR3 spans 15 residues. CDR1 and CDR2 (germline): SGDLS, YYNGEE. The DNA for the CDR3 is TGTGCCAGCAGCGTAGCCGCGGGGCGGCAAGAGACCCAGTACTTC. Translating gives CASSVAAGRQETQYF.

There are a few counts of this clonotype. The V and J genes are TRBV5-1 and TRBJ2-7; D perhaps matches TRBD1 (6 bases). This CDR3 region has 15 residues. The V end lost 2 bases, the J end lost 0 bases, and 12 bases lay between the germline ends. Germline loops: CDR1 SGHRS, CDR2 YFSETQ. Here the CDR3 DNA reads TGCGCCAGCAGCTTCGACAGGACCCGCTCCTACGAGCAGTACTTC. This gives the protein CASSFDRTRSYEQYF.

The chain recombines TRBV7-9 with TRBJ1-4; the match to TRBD1 covers 9 bases. CDR1 SEHNR and CDR2 FQNEAQ come from the germline V gene (reference sequence). V was pared by 5 bases and J by 10 bases, with 5 bases of the junction left unmatched. The CDR3 contains 13 residues. The DNA for the CDR3 is TGTGCCAGCAGCCCCGGGACAGGGAGAAAACTGTTTTTT. Translation: CASSPGTGRKLFF.

This clonotype was counted between two and nine times. The chain recombines TRBV28 with TRBJ1-5; TRBD1 agrees at 12 bases. The CDR3 consists of 18 residues. Germline V gene sequence: CDR1 MDHEN, CDR2 SYDVKM. Unmatched junction bases numbered 18, after V lost 8 bases and J lost 7 bases. CDR3 in amino acids: CASCYAGRDRGLRQPQHF. Written as DNA, the CDR3 is TGTGCCAGCTGTTACGCAGGCCGGGACAGGGGGCTTCGGCAGCCCCAGCATTTT.